This T cell receptor (beta chain) was profiled in a study of blood T cell repertoires in COVID-19. Per the original data handling: Estimates of nucleated cell counts were drawn from the amplification of reference gene primers. Some clones are missing from TCRdb's copy, which holds only in-frame ones; the method was immunoSEQ multiplex PCR. The V and J calls and clone size come from that table; D and trimming were worked out from the DNA. This sample carries hundreds of thousands of clones, around 91% of them seen once, and the ten largest clones take 1%. Germline lookup yields CDR1 SGDLS and CDR2 YYNGEE. The CDR3 contains 14 residues. Trimming stripped 0 bases from V and 3 bases from J, with 10 bases between.

The J gene is TRBJ2-7, the V gene TRBV9, with D perhaps TRBD2 (6 bases). This clonotype originated in a man aged 18 to 30 who had recovered from COVID-19. The sequencing sample was made of PBMCs or T cells enriched from blood (not recorded which). Here the CDR3 reads CASSVGPEGYEQYF. In nucleotides, the CDR3 is TGTGCCAGCAGCGTAGGTCCGGAGGGCTACGAGCAGTACTTC.